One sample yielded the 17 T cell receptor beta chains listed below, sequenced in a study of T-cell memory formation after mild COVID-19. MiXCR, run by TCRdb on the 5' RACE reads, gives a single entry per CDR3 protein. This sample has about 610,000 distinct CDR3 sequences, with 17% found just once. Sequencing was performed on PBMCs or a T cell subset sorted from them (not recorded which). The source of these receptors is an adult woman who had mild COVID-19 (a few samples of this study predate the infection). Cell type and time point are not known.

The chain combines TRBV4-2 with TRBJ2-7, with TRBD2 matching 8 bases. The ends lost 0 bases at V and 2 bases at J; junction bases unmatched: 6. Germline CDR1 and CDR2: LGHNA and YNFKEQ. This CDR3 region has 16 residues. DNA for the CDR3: TGTGCCAGCAGCCAAGATTGGACTAGCTTTACCTACGAGCAGTACTTC. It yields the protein CASSQDWTSFTYEQYF.

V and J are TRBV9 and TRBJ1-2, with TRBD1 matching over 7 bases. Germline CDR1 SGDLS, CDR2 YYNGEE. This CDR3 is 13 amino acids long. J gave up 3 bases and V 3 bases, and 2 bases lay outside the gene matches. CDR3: CASSAGQDYGYTF. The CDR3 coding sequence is TGTGCCAGCAGCGCCGGACAGGACTATGGCTACACCTTC.

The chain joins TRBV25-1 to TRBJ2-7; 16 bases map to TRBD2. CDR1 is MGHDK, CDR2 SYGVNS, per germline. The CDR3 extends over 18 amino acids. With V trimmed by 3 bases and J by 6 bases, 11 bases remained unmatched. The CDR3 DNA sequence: TGTGCCAGCAGTGATCCGGGACTAGCGGGAGGGCTCTTACCCGAGCAGTACTTC. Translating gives CASSDPGLAGGLLPEQYF.

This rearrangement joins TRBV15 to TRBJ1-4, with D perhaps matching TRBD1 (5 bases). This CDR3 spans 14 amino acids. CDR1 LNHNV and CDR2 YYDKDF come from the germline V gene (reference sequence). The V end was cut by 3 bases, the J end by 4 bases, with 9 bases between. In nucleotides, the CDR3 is TGTGCCACCAGCAGGAGACAGAATAATGAAAAACTGTTTTTT. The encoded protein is CATSRRQNNEKLFF. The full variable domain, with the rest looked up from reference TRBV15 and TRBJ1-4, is DAMVIQNPRYQVTQFGKPVTLSCSQTLNHNVMYWYQQKSSQAPKLLFHYYDKDFNNEADTPDNFQSRRPNTSFCFLDIRSPGLGDTAMYLCATSRRQNNEKLFFGSGTQLSVL.

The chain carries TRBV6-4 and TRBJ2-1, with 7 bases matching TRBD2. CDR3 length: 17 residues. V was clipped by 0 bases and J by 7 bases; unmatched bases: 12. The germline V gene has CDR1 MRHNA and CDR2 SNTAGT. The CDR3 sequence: CASSDSGLAGALNEQFF. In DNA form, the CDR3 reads TGTGCCAGCAGTGACTCTGGGTTGGCGGGAGCTCTGAATGAGCAGTTCTTC.

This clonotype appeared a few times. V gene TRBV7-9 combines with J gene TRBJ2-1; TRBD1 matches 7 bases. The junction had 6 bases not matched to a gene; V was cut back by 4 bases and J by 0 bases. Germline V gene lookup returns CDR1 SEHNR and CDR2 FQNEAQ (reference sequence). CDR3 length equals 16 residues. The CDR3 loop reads CASSSPGDSSYNEQFF. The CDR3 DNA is TGTGCCAGCAGCTCCCCCGGGGACAGCTCCTACAATGAGCAGTTCTTC.

The CDR3 region has the DNA TGTGCCTGGAGTGTTAGGCCCCGCGGGACCCAGTACTTC. Translated, it gives CAWSVRPRGTQYF. The rearrangement joins TRBV30 to TRBJ2-5, with no clear D. V lost 0 bases to trimming and J lost 7 bases, with 12 bases between them. From germline, CDR1 is GTSNPN and CDR2 SVGIG (reference sequence). This CDR3 is built from 13 residues.

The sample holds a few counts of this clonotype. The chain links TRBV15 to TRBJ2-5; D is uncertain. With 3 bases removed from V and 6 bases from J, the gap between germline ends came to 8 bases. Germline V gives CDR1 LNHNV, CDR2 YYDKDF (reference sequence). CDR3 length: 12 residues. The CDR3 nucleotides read TGTGCCACCAGCAGGGTCGAAAAGACCCAGTACTTC. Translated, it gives CATSRVEKTQYF.

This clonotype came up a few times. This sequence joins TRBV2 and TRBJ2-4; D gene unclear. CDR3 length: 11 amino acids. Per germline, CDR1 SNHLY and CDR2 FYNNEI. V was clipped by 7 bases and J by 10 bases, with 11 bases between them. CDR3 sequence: CASTQARIQYF. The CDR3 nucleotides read TGTGCCAGCACCCAGGCCCGGATTCAGTACTTC.

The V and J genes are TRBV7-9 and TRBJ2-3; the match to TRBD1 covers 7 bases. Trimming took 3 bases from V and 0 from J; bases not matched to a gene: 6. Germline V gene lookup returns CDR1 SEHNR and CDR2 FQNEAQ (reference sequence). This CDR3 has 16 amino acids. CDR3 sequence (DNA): TGTGCCAGCAGCTTTGACAGGGTGGATAGCACAGATACGCAGTATTTT. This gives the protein CASSFDRVDSTDTQYF.

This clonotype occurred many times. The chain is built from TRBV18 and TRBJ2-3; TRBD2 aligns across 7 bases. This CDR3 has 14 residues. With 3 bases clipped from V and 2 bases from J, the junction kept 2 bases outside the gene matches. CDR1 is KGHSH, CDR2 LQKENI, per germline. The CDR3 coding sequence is TGTGCCAGCTCACCGCGGGGGTCCACAGATACGCAGTATTTT. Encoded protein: CASSPRGSTDTQYF.

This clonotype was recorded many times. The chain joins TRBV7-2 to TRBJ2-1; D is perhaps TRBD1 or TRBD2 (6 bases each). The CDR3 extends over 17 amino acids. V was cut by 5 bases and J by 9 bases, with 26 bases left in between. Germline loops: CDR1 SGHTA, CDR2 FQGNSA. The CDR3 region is CASSPYSTRGVQGEQFF. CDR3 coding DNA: TGTGCCAGCAGCCCCTACTCGACTAGGGGTGTACAGGGTGAGCAGTTCTTC.

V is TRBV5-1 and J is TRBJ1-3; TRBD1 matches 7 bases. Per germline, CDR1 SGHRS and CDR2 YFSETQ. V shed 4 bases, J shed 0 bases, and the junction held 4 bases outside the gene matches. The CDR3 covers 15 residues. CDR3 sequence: CASSTGDSSGNTIYF. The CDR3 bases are TGCGCCAGCAGCACCGGGGACAGCTCTGGAAACACCATATATTTT.

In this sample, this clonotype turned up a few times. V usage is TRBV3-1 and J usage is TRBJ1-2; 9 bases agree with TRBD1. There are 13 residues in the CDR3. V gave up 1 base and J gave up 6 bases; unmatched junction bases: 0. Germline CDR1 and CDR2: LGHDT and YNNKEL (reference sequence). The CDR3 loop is CASSQGTGDGYTF. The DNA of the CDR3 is TGTGCCAGCAGCCAAGGGACAGGGGATGGCTACACCTTC.

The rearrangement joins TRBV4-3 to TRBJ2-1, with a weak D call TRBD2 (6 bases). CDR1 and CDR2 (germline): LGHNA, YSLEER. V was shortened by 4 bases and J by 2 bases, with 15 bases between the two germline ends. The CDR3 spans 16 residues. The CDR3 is CASSRILAGAYNEQFF. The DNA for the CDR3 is TGCGCCAGCAGCCGAATACTAGCCGGGGCCTACAATGAGCAGTTCTTC.

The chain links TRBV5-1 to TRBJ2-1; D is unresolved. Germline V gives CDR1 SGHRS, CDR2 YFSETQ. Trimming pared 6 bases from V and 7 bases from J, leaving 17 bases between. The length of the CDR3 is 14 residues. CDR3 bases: TGCGCCAGCACCCTCGGATCGTCCGGGAATGAGCAGTTCTTC. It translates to CASTLGSSGNEQFF.

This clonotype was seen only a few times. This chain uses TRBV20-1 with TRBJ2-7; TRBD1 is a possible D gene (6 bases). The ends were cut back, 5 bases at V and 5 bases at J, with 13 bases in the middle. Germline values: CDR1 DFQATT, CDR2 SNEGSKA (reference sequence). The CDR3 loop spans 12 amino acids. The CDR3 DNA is TGCAGTGCTGCCTCAGGGGCGGACGAGCAGTACTTC. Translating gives CSAASGADEQYF.